This paragraph reports one T cell receptor (beta chain). Its matching antigen is unknown. The junction and the germline gene differ at one end; a read error may be behind it. This specimen comes from a study of tumor and adjacent non-tumor tissue in lung cancer. Looking at the study overall: The cohort had 12 to 13 adenocarcinoma, a couple of squamous cell and 1 small cell patients. Aged about 31 to 80 years, patients included approximately 11 men and 4 to 6 women with stage I to III disease. General observations from the study: Tumor repertoires had a smaller top 100 clone share than normal lung.

The library came from three nested PCR rounds adapted from ARM-PCR protocols. TCRdb reanalysed the multiplex PCR reads using MiXCR and keeps one entry per CDR3 protein. Seen here are approximately 140,000 distinct CDR3 sequences, roughly 70% observed once, and the top ten hold roughly 18%. The template was RNA from unsorted bulk tissue. Newly diagnosed lung cancer patients had thoracic surgery in China, August–late 2014, without prior chemotherapy. This CDR3 is 14 amino acids long. Germline lookup yields CDR1 SQVTM and CDR2 ANQGSEA. This chain connects TRBV29-1 to TRBJ2-6, with D possibly TRBD1 on 5 matching bases. Sequencing was performed on lung tumor tissue. The receptor was derived from a man aged 55 to 70 with small cell lung cancer. DNA of the CDR3: TGCAGCGTTTTTACAGGCTCTGAGGCCAACGTCCTGAGTTTC. It specifies CSVFTGSEANVLSF.